This T cell receptor (beta chain) was sequenced for a study of human T cells and chemical hapten exposure. Study-wide background: Variation in per-sample TCR yields came mainly from small pooled library volume differences.

V was cut by 3 bases and J by 0 bases, with 8 bases left in between. The CDR3 contains 14 residues. Germline V gene lookup returns CDR1 MDHEN and CDR2 SYDVKM. Library construction involved attaching unique molecular identifiers to individual cDNA molecules, which allowed quantitative, reproducible TCR counting. TCRdb re-called the RACE reads with MiXCR, one entry per CDR3 protein. The repertoire holds 75,000 to 100,000 distinct CDR3 sequences, with about 10% as singletons. General observations from the study: In comparison with controls, expanded TCRs gave rise to a significantly larger number of large CDR3 similarity clusters.

This clonotype has a count of ten or more. Its antigen remains unidentified. The time point is: patch test 1, 2 weeks after DPC sensitization. Treatment defined: therapeutic diphenylcyclopropenone sensitization with weekly scalp DPC. The donor pool consisted of alopecia patients aged 18 to 70 years, considered suitable for DPC. This sequence was found in a middle-aged man with alopecia areata. Some clones in this sample may be carry-over from other donors' samples. This specimen consisted of whole blood, obtained in connection with sensitization to the hapten diphenylcyclopropenone (DPC). The chain couples TRBV28 to TRBJ1-1; D is unclear. This CDR3 reads CASSLAFLNTEAFF. In DNA, the CDR3 is TGTGCCAGCAGTTTGGCATTCTTGAACACTGAAGCTTTCTTT.